One sample yielded the 14 T cell receptor beta chains listed below, sequenced in a study of blood T cell repertoires in COVID-19. Some clones are missing from TCRdb's copy, which holds only in-frame ones; the method was immunoSEQ multiplex PCR. The profile covers 330,000 or so clones, with more than 70% appearing a single time and roughly 2% taken by the ten largest. The sequenced material came from PBMCs or T cells enriched from blood (not recorded which). These receptors were taken from a middle-aged man in a cohort exposed to, infected with or recovered from COVID-19 (not recorded which).

The table lists this clone with a count of one. The chain joins TRBV28 to TRBJ1-5; perhaps TRBD1 as D (5 bases). CDR1 and CDR2 from the germline V gene are MDHEN and SYDVKM. Trimming removed 6 bases at V and 2 bases at J, with 14 bases between. This CDR3 comprises 15 residues. Written as DNA, the CDR3 is TGTGCCAGCAGATCCGGGACTTGGGGCAATCAGCCCCAGCATTTT. It encodes CASRSGTWGNQPQHF.

The chain joins TRBV9 to TRBJ2-7; 8 bases line up with TRBD1. The CDR3 length is 14 residues. Germline loops: CDR1 SGDLS, CDR2 YYNGEE. Germline trimming cut 4 bases from V and 3 bases from J; bases unmatched to any gene: 6. Here the CDR3 DNA reads TGTGCCAGCAGCTACACCGGGACAGGCTACGAGCAGTACTTC. Translating it yields CASSYTGTGYEQYF. Full variable domain (outside the CDR3, taken from reference TRBV9 and TRBJ2-7): DSGVTQTPKHLITATGQRVTLRCSPRSGDLSVYWYQQSLDQGLQFLIQYYNGEERAKGNILERFSAQQFPDLHSELNLSSLELGDSALYFCASSYTGTGYEQYFGPGTRLTVT.

The chain uses TRBV15 and TRBJ1-2, with D possibly matching TRBD1 (5 bases). Germline assignment: CDR1 LNHNV and CDR2 YYDKDF (reference sequence). With 0 bases removed from V and 2 bases from J, the gap between germline ends came to 16 bases. CDR3 length equals 17 residues. CDR3 in amino acids: CATSRDLVGGLNYGYTF. CDR3 in DNA: TGTGCCACCAGCAGAGATCTGGTGGGGGGGTTGAACTATGGCTACACCTTC. Full variable domain (outside the CDR3, taken from reference TRBV15 and TRBJ1-2): DAMVIQNPRYQVTQFGKPVTLSCSQTLNHNVMYWYQQKSSQAPKLLFHYYDKDFNNEADTPDNFQSRRPNTSFCFLDIRSPGLGDTAMYLCATSRDLVGGLNYGYTFGSGTRLTVV.

The chain is built from TRBV2 and TRBJ2-3; 14 nucleotides align to TRBD2. The ends lost 7 bases at V and 4 bases at J; junction bases unmatched: 7. CDR3 length equals 16 residues. Germline CDR1 is SNHLY and CDR2 is FYNNEI. The CDR3 bases are TGTGCCAGCAAAAGACTAGCGGGAGGGCCTTCAGATACGCAGTATTTT. It encodes CASKRLAGGPSDTQYF.

With respect to this clone: This CDR3 is also generated by other DNA sequences in the sample. The chain is built from TRBV15 and TRBJ1-6; 9 nucleotides agree with TRBD1. V shed 3 bases and J 7 bases; nucleotides not matched to a gene: 1. The CDR3 loop spans 14 amino acids. Germline lookup yields CDR1 LNHNV and CDR2 YYDKDF (reference sequence). CDR3 region: CATSRGQGNSPLHF. The CDR3 region has the DNA TGTGCCACCAGCAGGGGACAGGGAAATTCACCCCTCCACTTT.

The chain combines TRBV6-5 with TRBJ2-7, with TRBD2 identical over 8 bases. Germline lookup yields CDR1 MNHEY and CDR2 SVGAGI. This CDR3 comprises 15 residues. Unmatched junction bases numbered 8, after V lost 6 bases and J lost 1 base. Written as DNA, the CDR3 is TGTGCCAGCAGCGCCGAACGCGGGGGGTCCTACGAGCAGTACTTC. Residues: CASSAERGGSYEQYF.

V is TRBV7-3 and J is TRBJ2-3, with TRBD2 identical over 9 bases. The length of the CDR3 is 16 residues. CDR1 and CDR2 (germline): SGHTA, FQGTGA. The trim removed 2 bases at V and 6 bases at J, leaving 9 bases unmatched. The CDR3: CASSLGPGLALDTQYF. Here the CDR3 DNA reads TGTGCCAGCAGCTTAGGTCCGGGACTAGCTTTGGATACGCAGTATTTT.

This chain connects TRBV6-1 to TRBJ1-6; 8 nucleotides align to TRBD1. Germline V gives CDR1 MNHNS, CDR2 SASEGT. CDR3 size: 16 residues. V shed 4 bases and J 6 bases; nucleotides not matched to a gene: 8. CDR3 in amino acids: CASSAFPTGANSPLHF. DNA of the CDR3: TGTGCCAGCAGTGCCTTCCCGACAGGGGCTAATTCACCCCTCCACTTT.

The chain recombines TRBV5-1 with TRBJ1-4; possible D gene TRBD1, 6 bases. The CDR3 loop spans 14 amino acids. Germline lookup yields CDR1 SGHRS and CDR2 YFSETQ. V dropped 10 bases and J dropped 3 bases, with 16 bases sitting between them. The CDR3, as DNA: TGCGCCTGCTCAGGGGACGCGGCTAATGAAAAACTGTTTTTT. It translates to CACSGDAANEKLFF.

The chain has TRBV5-1 and TRBJ2-1; TRBD2 agrees at 9 bases. CDR1 is SGHRS and CDR2 is YFSETQ in the germline V gene. This CDR3 is built from 14 residues. The junction had 3 bases not matched to a gene; V was cut back by 4 bases and J by 4 bases. CDR3 amino acids: CASSQAGGYNEQFF. In DNA, the CDR3 is TGCGCCAGCAGCCAGGCGGGAGGGTACAATGAGCAGTTCTTC.

The chain links TRBV11-3 to TRBJ2-1; 7 bases are shared with TRBD2. Germline V gene sequence: CDR1 SGHNT, CDR2 YENEEA. The CDR3 length is 15 residues. V lost 2 bases to trimming and J lost 2 bases; unmatched junction nucleotides: 3. CDR3 region: CASSLRGGPYNEQFF. The CDR3 DNA sequence: TGTGCCAGCAGCTTAAGGGGAGGGCCCTACAATGAGCAGTTCTTC.

The J gene is TRBJ2-3, the V gene TRBV3-1 (or the pseudogene TRBV3-2); 16 nucleotides match TRBD2. This CDR3 contains 19 residues. J gave up 4 bases and V 1 base, and 8 bases lay outside the gene matches. From germline, CDR1 is LGHDT and CDR2 YNNKEL (reference sequence). The CDR3 sequence is CASSQGGLAGGNAADTQYF. CDR3 nucleotides: TGTGCCAGCAGCCAAGGGGGACTAGCGGGAGGGAATGCGGCAGATACGCAGTATTTT.

The chain links TRBV6-5 to TRBJ1-1; TRBD1 matches 11 bases. The CDR3 length is 14 residues. Germline trimming cut 5 bases from V and 4 bases from J; bases unmatched to any gene: 3. The germline V gene encodes CDR1 MNHEY and CDR2 SVGAGI. For the CDR3, the DNA is TGTGCCAGCAGTACAGGGACAGGGGGCACTGAAGCTTTCTTT. It is translated as CASSTGTGGTEAFF.

The chain couples TRBV29-1 to TRBJ2-1; D uncertain. Trimming left V 4 bases short and J 0 bases short, with 4 bases between. The CDR3 has 12 amino acids. From germline, CDR1 is SQVTM and CDR2 ANQGSEA. CDR3 sequence (DNA): TGCAGCGTTGGGAGCTCCTACAATGAGCAGTTCTTC. It codes for CSVGSSYNEQFF.